The sequence of this T cell receptor beta chain was determined in a study of cytomegalovirus exposure and HLA in healthy donors. Both 60 Vbeta primers and 13 Jbeta primers went into the PCR. The repertoire was sequenced with immunoSEQ multiplex PCR; TCRdb's copy has only in-frame clones and lacks some. The data contain more than 65,000 clones, about 74% of them singletons. The V end lost 2 bases, the J end lost 4 bases, and 12 bases lay between the germline ends. Per germline, CDR1 SGHAT and CDR2 FQNNGV. CDR3 length equals 14 residues. The sequence was collected from a woman aged 60-75 years in good health and CMV-seropositive. Sequencing was carried out using PBMCs. The V and J genes are TRBV11-2 and TRBJ2-7; D call uncertain. CDR3 in amino acids: CASSLIGELYEQYF. The CDR3 DNA follows: TGTGCCAGCAGCTTAATCGGTGAACTTTACGAGCAGTACTTC.